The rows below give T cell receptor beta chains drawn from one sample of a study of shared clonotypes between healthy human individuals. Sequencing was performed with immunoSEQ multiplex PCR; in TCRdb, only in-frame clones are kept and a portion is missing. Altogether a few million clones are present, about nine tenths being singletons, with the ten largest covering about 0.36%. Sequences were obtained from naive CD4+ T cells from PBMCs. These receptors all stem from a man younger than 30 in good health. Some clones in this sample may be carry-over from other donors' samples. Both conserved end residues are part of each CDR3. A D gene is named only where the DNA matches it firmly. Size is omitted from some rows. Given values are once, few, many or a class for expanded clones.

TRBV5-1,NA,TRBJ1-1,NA,TGCGCCAGCAGCTTGGAGTCTTCGTCGAACACTGAAGCTTTCTTT,CASSLESSSNTEAFF
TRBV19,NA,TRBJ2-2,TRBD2,TGTGCCAGTAGTGTGGGACTAGCGGAAACCACCGGGGAGCTGTTTTTT,CASSVGLAETTGELFF
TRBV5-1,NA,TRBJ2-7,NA,TGCGCCAGCAGCATAGACAGCTACGAGCAGTACTTC,CASSIDSYEQYF
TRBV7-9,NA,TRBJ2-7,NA,TGTGCCAGCAGCCAACAGGACATCTACGAGCAGTACTTC,CASSQQDIYEQYF
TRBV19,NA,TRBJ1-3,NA,TGTGCCAGTCGTCAGGTTAGCTCTGGAAACACCATATATTTT,CASRQVSSGNTIYF
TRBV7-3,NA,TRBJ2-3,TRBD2,TGTGCCAGCAGCCCTACTAGCGGCACAGATACGCAGTATTTT,CASSPTSGTDTQYF
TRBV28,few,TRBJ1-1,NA,TGTGCCAGCACCAACCCCCCATGGTTAGGTGAAGCTTTCTTT,CASTNPPWLGEAFF
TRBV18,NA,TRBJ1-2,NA,TGTGCCAGCTCGCCCCCTGGGGGGTTCTATGGCTACACCTTC,CASSPPGGFYGYTF
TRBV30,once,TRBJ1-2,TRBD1,TGTGCCTGGAGGAAGATGGGACAGTTGTTTGGCTACACCTTC,CAWRKMGQLFGYTF
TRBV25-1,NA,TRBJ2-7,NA,TGTGCCAGCAGTAGCGTTCGTCTTTACTACGAGCAGTACTTC,CASSSVRLYYEQYF